Below are 12 T cell receptor beta chains sequenced from a single sample in a study of OX40 agonist ivuxolimab in advanced cancers. Method: immunoSEQ multiplex PCR; TCRdb's copy keeps in-frame clones and lacks some. Of around 80,000 clones in the sample, 82% were seen once. The source was CD4+ or CD8+ T cells sorted from blood, collected in a trial of the OX40 agonist ivuxolimab. These receptors all come from an adult with an advanced solid tumor such as melanoma, head and neck, liver or kidney cancer.

The rearrangement joins TRBV11-2 to TRBJ2-3; D remains unclear. From germline, CDR1 is SGHAT and CDR2 FQNNGV. The CDR3 contains 14 residues. Trimming took 0 bases from V and 4 from J, leaving 8 bases between them. Here the CDR3 reads CASSLDLRADTQYF. The CDR3 DNA reads TGTGCCAGCAGCTTAGATCTAAGGGCAGATACGCAGTATTTT.

Here the CDR3 reads CASSSGPNTEAFF. In DNA form, the CDR3 reads TGTGCCAGCAGCTCCGGACCGAACACTGAAGCTTTCTTT. The chain uses TRBV11-3 and TRBJ1-1; no clear D. This CDR3 comprises 13 residues. V was shortened by 4 bases and J by 1 base, with 7 bases between the two germline ends. Germline V CDR1 and CDR2: SGHNT, YENEEA.

Here the CDR3 DNA reads TGTGCCAGCAGTTTAGCGCCCCATCTTAAATACAATGAGCAGTTCTTC. Amino acids: CASSLAPHLKYNEQFF. The rearrangement links TRBV27 to TRBJ2-1, with D unresolved. Germline V gene data show CDR1 as MNHEY and CDR2 as SMNVEV (reference sequence). The V and J ends lost 2 bases and 4 bases respectively, with 15 bases between them. The CDR3 is 16 residues long.

The chain joins TRBV2 to TRBJ2-7; 7 bases agree with TRBD2. Trimming at V came to 7 bases and at J to 7 bases, leaving 13 bases not matched to a gene. This CDR3 has 14 amino acids. The germline CDR1 and CDR2 sequences are SNHLY and FYNNEI. The CDR3 sequence is CASTRWLGGGEQYF. The CDR3, as DNA: TGTGCCAGCACCCGGTGGCTTGGGGGGGGAGAGCAGTACTTC.

The CDR3 nucleotides are TGTGCCAGCAGCCAACAAAACGGGAGAGGCCCCACAGATACGCAGTATTTT. As protein: CASSQQNGRGPTDTQYF. The V gene is TRBV4-2, the J gene TRBJ2-3, with a possible D match to TRBD2 (6 bases). This CDR3 has 17 amino acids. From germline, CDR1 is LGHNA and CDR2 YNFKEQ. V was pared by 2 bases and J by 2 bases, with 17 bases between.

V gene TRBV28 combines with J gene TRBJ1-5; 7 nucleotides match TRBD1. Germline V CDR1 and CDR2: MDHEN, SYDVKM. This CDR3 spans 16 amino acids. Trimming at V came to 1 base and at J to 6 bases, leaving 9 bases not matched to a gene. For the CDR3, the DNA is TGTGCCAGCAGTTTATTTGCTCAGGGGGTAATTCAGCCCCAGCATTTT. Protein: CASSLFAQGVIQPQHF.

A single count supports this clone. CDR3 coding DNA: TGTGCCAGCAGCTTGACGACAGGGGGATACTATGGCTACACCTTC. Its translation: CASSLTTGGYYGYTF. The chain employs TRBV5-4 and TRBJ1-2; 9 nucleotides align to TRBD1. V trimming: 1 base; J trimming: 3 bases; junction bases outside the gene matches: 4. This CDR3 is 15 amino acids long. Germline V gene lookup returns CDR1 SGHNT and CDR2 YYREEE (reference sequence).

The chain joins TRBV7-3 to TRBJ1-2; D unresolved. The germline V gene has CDR1 SGHTA and CDR2 FQGTGA. V dropped 1 base and J dropped 3 bases, with 3 bases sitting between them. The CDR3 consists of 12 residues. The DNA of the CDR3 is TGTGCCAGCAGCTTAAATCACTATGGCTACACCTTC. It yields the protein CASSLNHYGYTF. The variable domain in full, completed from reference TRBV7-3 and TRBJ1-2, reads GAGVSQTPSNKVTEKGKYVELRCDPISGHTALYWYRQSLGQGPEFLIYFQGTGAADDSGLPNDRFFAVRPEGSVSTLKIQRTERGDSAVYLCASSLNHYGYTFGSGTRLTVV.

CDR3 amino acids: CASSPDYGYTF. The CDR3 nucleotides read TGTGCCAGCAGTCCGGACTATGGCTACACCTTC. The chain combines TRBV21-1 with TRBJ1-2. TRBV21-1 corresponds to a pseudogene. This CDR3 has 11 residues.

The V gene is TRBV7-2, the J gene TRBJ2-5; 8 nucleotides match TRBD1. The CDR3 spans 15 residues. Per germline, CDR1 SGHTA and CDR2 FQGNSA. Trimming removed 6 bases from V and 4 bases from J; junction bases left unmatched: 10. In DNA, the CDR3 is TGTGCCAGCAGTTCAACAGGGGGGCTTGGAGAGACCCAGTACTTC. Translated, it gives CASSSTGGLGETQYF.

Only a few counts were recorded for this clone. The chain has TRBV7-9 and TRBJ2-1; D unresolved. V lost 5 bases and J lost 14, with 19 bases in between. From germline, CDR1 is SEHNR and CDR2 FQNEAQ (reference sequence). The CDR3 consists of 13 residues. The CDR3 sequence is CASSLSQGIQKFF. The CDR3, as DNA: TGTGCCAGCAGCCTTTCCCAAGGGATCCAAAAGTTCTTC. Filled out from reference TRBV7-9 and TRBJ2-1, the complete variable domain reads DTGVSQNPRHKITKRGQNVTFRCDPISEHNRLYWYRQTLGQGPEFLTYFQNEAQLEKSRLLSDRFSAERPKGSFSTLEIQRTEQGDSAMYLCASSLSQGIQKFFGPGTRLTVL.

This chain joins TRBV4-3 and TRBJ2-1; maybe TRBD2 (6 bases). Germline CDR1 and CDR2: LGHNA and YSLEER. The CDR3 totals 15 residues. V lost 4 bases and J lost 6, with 16 bases in between. CDR3 DNA: TGCGCCAGCAGCCTGAACCCCACTAGCACCAATGAGCAGTTCTTC. Its translation is CASSLNPTSTNEQFF.